The 9 T cell receptor beta chains below were found in one sample sequenced in a study of T-cell reconstitution after alpha-beta-depleted transplantation in children. Unique molecular identifiers were incorporated into the prepared TCRbeta library. From the PCR reads, TCRdb called clonotypes with MiXCR, one entry per CDR3 protein. The table includes 700,000 or so distinct CDR3 sequences, roughly 14% detected once. The material sequenced was PBMCs, taken before TCRalphabeta/CD19-depleted stem cell transplant. The receptors shown here come from a girl aged 2-10 years with congenital amegakaryocytic thrombocytopenia, due to receive a stem cell transplant.

This clonotype was seen a handful of times. This rearrangement joins TRBV28 to TRBJ2-7; TRBD2 matches at 7 bases. CDR3 length equals 15 residues. J lost 3 bases, V lost 6 bases, and 11 bases had no gene match. CDR1 is MDHEN and CDR2 is SYDVKM in the germline V gene. This chain's CDR3 is CASRNPLAGDYEQYF. In DNA form, the CDR3 reads TGTGCCAGCAGAAATCCATTAGCGGGCGACTACGAGCAGTACTTC.

This chain connects TRBV10-3 to TRBJ2-7; 7 nucleotides line up with TRBD1. There are 16 residues in the CDR3. Germline CDR1 ENHRY, CDR2 SYGVKD. Losses at the gene ends were 2 bases for V and 6 bases for J; bases not matched to a gene: 13. Here the CDR3 DNA reads TGTGCCATCAGTGAGCGAGACAGGGATTCATTGAGCGAGCAGTACTTC. As protein: CAISERDRDSLSEQYF.

This chain joins TRBV10-3 and TRBJ2-7; possibly TRBD1 or TRBD2 for D (5 bases each). This CDR3 region has 16 residues. Trimming left V 3 bases short and J 3 bases short, with 18 bases between. Looked up from germline, CDR1 is ENHRY and CDR2 is SYGVKD. CDR3 sequence reads: CAISETPGPVNYEQYF. In nucleotides, the CDR3 is TGTGCCATCAGTGAAACGCCGGGACCAGTAAACTACGAGCAGTACTTC.

The rearrangement joins TRBV25-1 to TRBJ1-4; D gene uncertain. CDR3 length equals 13 residues. V was cut by 2 bases and J by 6 bases, with 7 bases left in between. Germline CDR1 is MGHDK and CDR2 is SYGVNS. CDR3 sequence (DNA): TGTGCCAGCAGTGAAGCCGGGGATGAAAAACTGTTTTTT. Its translation: CASSEAGDEKLFF.

A few counts support this clonotype. The V call is TRBV20-1, the J call TRBJ2-1; 7 bases align to TRBD1. The V segment lost 6 bases and the J segment 3 bases; nucleotides outside the gene matches: 8. CDR1 is DFQATT, CDR2 SNEGSKA, per germline (reference sequence). The CDR3 sequence is 14 residues long. CDR3 sequence reads: CSARTGPNYNEQFF. DNA of the CDR3: TGCAGTGCAAGGACAGGACCCAACTACAATGAGCAGTTCTTC.

This chain uses TRBV5-1 with TRBJ2-7, with D perhaps being TRBD1 or TRBD2 (5 bases each). Germline CDR1 SGHRS, CDR2 YFSETQ. V was clipped by 2 bases and J by 3 bases, with 18 bases between them. The CDR3 length is 16 residues. For the CDR3, the DNA is TGCGCCAGCAGCTTTTCTCCGGGGCCTCTCTTCTACGAGCAGTACTTC. Its protein is CASSFSPGPLFYEQYF.

The chain joins TRBV5-1 to TRBJ2-2, with a weak D call TRBD2 (6 bases). The CDR3 contains 16 residues. CDR1 and CDR2 from the germline V gene are SGHRS and YFSETQ. V lost 7 bases to trimming and J lost 6 bases, with 22 bases between them. This CDR3 is CASERGGGGKSGELFF. The CDR3 bases are TGCGCCAGCGAGAGAGGAGGCGGCGGGAAATCCGGGGAGCTGTTTTTT.

This clonotype has ten or more counts. This sequence joins TRBV29-1 and TRBJ1-3; 8 nucleotides agree with TRBD1. CDR1 is SQVTM and CDR2 is ANQGSEA in the germline V gene. V was clipped by 4 bases and J by 0 bases; unmatched bases: 8. The CDR3 is 16 residues long. The CDR3 DNA is TGCAGCGTTGCGCGAGGGACAGGAGGCTCTGGAAACACCATATATTTT. Translating it yields CSVARGTGGSGNTIYF.

The rearrangement uses TRBV2 and TRBJ2-3; D gene ambiguous. CDR1 is SNHLY, CDR2 FYNNEI, per germline. Trimming stripped 6 bases from V and 5 bases from J, with 12 bases between. The CDR3 is 13 amino acids. This chain's CDR3 is CASRVVARDTQYF. CDR3 nucleotide sequence: TGTGCCAGCAGAGTCGTGGCGCGAGATACGCAGTATTTT.